This TCR beta chain was recovered during a study of regulatory T cells in long-lasting Graves disease. Assembly of TCR beta libraries relied on iRepertoire HTBI primers together with Arm-PCR of CDR3 regions. TCRdb reprocessed the multiplex PCR reads via MiXCR and lists one record per CDR3 protein. The table lists hundreds of thousands of distinct CDR3 sequences, around 17% of them singletons. Study results and limitations: Gene preferences differed: TRBV28, TRBJ1-2, TRBJ2-5 in persistent cases.

This clonotype was observed a few times. The antigen is not known. Documented time point: newly diagnosed GD, antithyroid drugs for less than 3 months. Preparation of the TCR library used RNA extracted from PBMCs. The germline V and J ends were trimmed by 3 bases and 7 bases, with 12 bases remaining between them. The CDR3 consists of 14 residues. CDR1 and CDR2 (germline): MNHEY, SMNVEV (reference sequence). Separately, the same data were catalogued under a study of T cells in Graves' hyperthyroidism and ophthalmopathy. Per that study: The HTBI set primed first-round TCR CDR3 RT-PCR. In validation, the model predicted ophthalmopathy. These predictions came a median approximately six months before onset.

This specimen was peripheral blood mononuclear cells (PBMCs), taken at new diagnosis, from a patient treated with antithyroid drugs. The V gene is TRBV27, the J gene TRBJ1-4; D gene uncertain. The origin of this receptor is a woman in her twenties or thirties with Graves disease. CDR3 residues: CASSLAGVGEKLFF. CDR3 DNA: TGTGCCAGCAGTTTGGCTGGGGTGGGTGAAAAACTGTTTTTT.